The 16 T cell receptor beta chains reported below all come from one sample, sequenced in a study of cytomegalovirus exposure and HLA in healthy donors. Amplification used 60 Vbeta primers and 13 Jbeta primers. This table comes from immunoSEQ multiplex PCR, and its TCRdb copy is limited to in-frame clones, with some not included. The table records about 80,000 clones, around 77% of them present only once. Sample: PBMCs. These receptor sequences come from a man aged 45-65 years in good health and CMV-seronegative.

The chain is built from TRBV7-3 and TRBJ2-3; no clear D gene. The germline V and J ends were trimmed by 5 bases and 5 bases, with 14 bases remaining between them. In germline, CDR1 is SGHTA, CDR2 FQGTGA. This CDR3 has 14 amino acids. The CDR3, as DNA: TGTGCCAGCAGCCCCCGCACCTCGGGAGATACGCAGTATTTT. This encodes CASSPRTSGDTQYF.

A single count supports this clone. This rearrangement joins TRBV18 to TRBJ2-1; possible D gene TRBD1, 5 bases. V was trimmed by 3 bases and J by 4 bases, leaving 10 bases between them. Germline V CDR1 and CDR2: KGHSH, LQKENI. The CDR3 covers 14 residues. The CDR3 reads CASSPRQHYNEQFF. The CDR3 nucleotides read TGTGCCAGCTCACCGAGACAGCATTACAATGAGCAGTTCTTC.

This chain links TRBV6-5 with TRBJ1-6; TRBD1 is a possible D gene (6 bases). The CDR3 is 16 residues long. Germline values: CDR1 MNHEY, CDR2 SVGAGI. With 2 bases removed from V and 8 bases from J, the gap between germline ends came to 16 bases. The CDR3 DNA sequence: TGTGCCAGCAGTTACGGCCAGGGGACCCGTCATTCACCCCTCCACTTT. It encodes CASSYGQGTRHSPLHF.

Of note for this clone: The same CDR3 can be traced to other DNA sequences in this sample. This chain uses TRBV30 with TRBJ1-2, with a weak D call TRBD1 (6 bases). The CDR3 loop spans 11 amino acids. Trimming left V 4 bases short and J 8 bases short, with 11 bases between. In germline, CDR1 is GTSNPN, CDR2 SVGIG (reference sequence). The CDR3 spells CAWTRGGGYTF. The CDR3 nucleotides are TGTGCCTGGACCAGGGGAGGGGGCTACACCTTC.

V and J are TRBV19 and TRBJ1-3; D not certain. The CDR3 has 16 residues. V was clipped by 5 bases and J by 0 bases, with 14 bases between them. Germline loops: CDR1 LNHDA, CDR2 SQIVND (reference sequence). CDR3 nucleotides: TGTGCCAGTAGTTATTTTAGCGGGAGCTCTGGAAACACCATATATTTT. Encoded protein: CASSYFSGSSGNTIYF.

The chain uses TRBV7-2 and TRBJ1-2, with TRBD1 matching 11 bases. This CDR3 spans 15 amino acids. CDR1 is SGHTA and CDR2 is FQGNSA in the germline V gene. Trimming cost V 4 bases and J 4 bases; bases outside gene matches: 5. The CDR3 loop is CASSSWDRGTYGYTF. The CDR3 region has the DNA TGTGCCAGCAGCTCATGGGACAGGGGGACCTATGGCTACACCTTC.

This clone was counted once. The chain employs TRBV4-3 and TRBJ2-2, with D perhaps TRBD1 (5 bases). The CDR3 is 15 amino acids. The germline CDR1 and CDR2 sequences are LGHNA and YSLEER. V lost 0 bases and J lost 1, with 6 bases in between. CDR3: CASSQDRGNTGELFF. CDR3 nucleotides: TGCGCCAGCAGCCAAGATAGGGGGAACACCGGGGAGCTGTTTTTT.

J is TRBJ1-1 and V is TRBV19, with TRBD1 identical over 9 bases. CDR1 and CDR2 from the germline V gene are LNHDA and SQIVND (reference sequence). J lost 6 bases, V lost 5 bases, and 10 bases had no gene match. The CDR3 has 15 amino acids. CDR3 DNA sequence: TGTGCCAGTAGTCCCCGAGTACAGGGGGCGCCTGAAGCTTTCTTT. Its translation: CASSPRVQGAPEAFF.

The J gene is TRBJ1-5, the V gene TRBV6-5; possibly TRBD1 for D (6 bases). V lost 4 bases to trimming and J lost 6 bases, with 13 bases between them. Germline V gene data show CDR1 as MNHEY and CDR2 as SVGAGI. The CDR3 sequence is 14 residues long. The CDR3 region is CASSLAGAIQPQHF. The CDR3 bases are TGTGCCAGCAGTTTGGCGGGGGCGATTCAGCCCCAGCATTTT.

The chain carries TRBV27 and TRBJ2-5; 7 bases align to TRBD2. V lost 6 bases to trimming and J lost 7 bases; unmatched junction nucleotides: 17. The CDR3 consists of 16 residues. Germline CDR1 is MNHEY and CDR2 is SMNVEV (reference sequence). DNA for the CDR3: TGTGCCAGCAGCCCCCGGTCCCTAGCGGCGGTTAGGACCCAGTACTTC. It encodes CASSPRSLAAVRTQYF.

The CDR3, as DNA: TGTGCCAGCAGTGAAAAGGGGACAGGCCTCGAGCAGTACTTC. Translated, it gives CASSEKGTGLEQYF. This rearrangement joins TRBV6-1 to TRBJ2-7; 8 bases map to TRBD1. The CDR3 is 14 amino acids. Trimming cost V 2 bases and J 6 bases; bases outside gene matches: 6. CDR1 and CDR2 from the germline V gene are MNHNS and SASEGT.

J is TRBJ1-6 and V is TRBV27; D remains ambiguous. CDR1 and CDR2 (germline): MNHEY, SMNVEV (reference sequence). The CDR3 runs 13 residues. Trimming shortened V by 3 bases and J by 7 bases, and 7 bases separated the two germline ends. CDR3 sequence: CASSFPGNSPLHF. CDR3 nucleotide sequence: TGTGCCAGCAGTTTCCCCGGGAATTCACCCCTCCACTTT.

This sequence joins TRBV4-1 and TRBJ2-5, with D possibly being TRBD2 (6 bases). The CDR3 is 20 amino acids. The V and J ends lost 1 base and 1 base respectively, with 25 bases between them. The germline CDR1 and CDR2 sequences are MGHRA and YSYEKL. The CDR3 coding sequence is TGCGCCAGCAGCCAAGTCGGGGGTAAATGGCAAGGAACAGCCCAAGAGACCCAGTACTTC. Translating it yields CASSQVGGKWQGTAQETQYF.

This clone has just a few counts. J is TRBJ1-1 and V is TRBV4-2, with TRBD1 as a possible D gene (6 bases). The germline V and J ends were trimmed by 6 bases and 5 bases, with 13 bases remaining between them. The CDR3 sequence is 13 residues long. Germline lookup yields CDR1 LGHNA and CDR2 YNFKEQ. The CDR3 sequence is CASRQGGGTEAFF. As DNA, the CDR3 is TGTGCCAGCAGGCAGGGAGGGGGGACTGAAGCTTTCTTT.

The rearrangement uses TRBV6-4 and TRBJ1-1; D unclear. Germline V gene lookup returns CDR1 MRHNA and CDR2 SNTAGT. V was clipped by 3 bases and J by 2 bases, with 7 bases between them. This CDR3 has 13 residues. The CDR3 DNA sequence: TGTGCCAGCAGTGAAGAGGGTAACACTGAAGCTTTCTTT. As protein: CASSEEGNTEAFF.

The chain carries TRBV11-2 and TRBJ2-5; D is possibly TRBD2 (6 bases). The CDR3 is 15 amino acids. The V gene's germline CDR1 is SGHAT and CDR2 FQNNGV. The V end lost 4 bases, the J end lost 7 bases, and 19 bases lay between the germline ends. CDR3 bases: TGTGCCAGCAGCTCAACGGCAGGGCGGGGAGGGACCCAGTACTTC. It translates to CASSSTAGRGGTQYF.